One T cell receptor beta chain is described in this entry. Its target is unknown. Produced via immunoSEQ multiplex PCR; TCRdb's table is partial and in-frame only. The sample lists approximately 18,000 clones, roughly 80% occurring once. These data come from a study of T cells after posttransplantation cyclophosphamide. Study observations and caveats: Recipient CMV seropositivity and CMV reactivation strongly tracked TRB clonality. Donor CD8+ memory clones often dominated recipient blood repertoires at later times. Skin or GI-infiltrating T cells shared few TRB sequences with blood.

Germline-derived CDR1 and CDR2 are SGHRS and YFSETQ. J gave up 0 bases and V 4 bases, and 4 bases lay outside the gene matches. This CDR3 has 15 residues. The sequence came from a young man in good health and a related stem cell transplant donor. The chain combines TRBV5-1 with TRBJ1-1, with 9 bases aligning to TRBD1. Specimen: memory CD4+ T cells sorted from blood. The CDR3 nucleotides read TGCGCCAGCAGCCCGGGGACAGGGATGAACACTGAAGCTTTCTTT. Its translation is CASSPGTGMNTEAFF.